A single TCR beta chain is shown here with its context. Its antigen is not identified. This sample was taken from a study of CD8 T cells in ankylosing spondylitis. Study findings and constraints: In ankylosing spondylitis blood, a motif of roughly eight highly homologous TCR beta variants appeared characteristic. Significant enrichment of disease-linked clones was reported in matched ankylosing spondylitis synovial fluid. Some motif variants were previously reported in reactive arthritis synovial fluid and blood.

The length of the CDR3 is 15 residues. Per germline, CDR1 DFQATT and CDR2 SNEGSKA (reference sequence). With V trimmed by 5 bases and J by 4 bases, 10 bases remained unmatched. For TCR beta, libraries came from quantitative 5'-RACE with molecular barcodes. TCRdb passed the 5' RACE reads through MiXCR, listing each CDR3 protein once. Altogether approximately 440,000 distinct CDR3 sequences are present, under 20% being singletons, with the ten largest covering 1%. The sequenced material came from blood, either unsorted or a sorted T cell fraction (not recorded which). The sequence derives from a male donor with ankylosing spondylitis. This chain links TRBV20-1 with TRBJ1-2, with 10 bases matching TRBD1. CDR3 in DNA: TGCAGTGCTGCGTACCCGACAGGGGGCGGCTATGGCTACACCTTC. It yields the protein CSAAYPTGGGYGYTF.